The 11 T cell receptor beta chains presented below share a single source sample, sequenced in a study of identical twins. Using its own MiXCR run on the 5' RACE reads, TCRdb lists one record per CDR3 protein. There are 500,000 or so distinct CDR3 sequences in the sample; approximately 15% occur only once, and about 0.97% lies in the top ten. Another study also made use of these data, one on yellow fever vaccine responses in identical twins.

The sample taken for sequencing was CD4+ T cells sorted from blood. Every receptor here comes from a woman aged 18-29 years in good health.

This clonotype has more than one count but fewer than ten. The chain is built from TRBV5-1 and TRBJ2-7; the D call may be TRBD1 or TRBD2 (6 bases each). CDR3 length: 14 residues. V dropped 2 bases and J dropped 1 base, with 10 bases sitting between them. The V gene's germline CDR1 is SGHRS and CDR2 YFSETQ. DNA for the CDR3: TGCGCCAGCAGCTTAAAGGGGGGTTCCTACGAGCAGTACTTC. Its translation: CASSLKGGSYEQYF.

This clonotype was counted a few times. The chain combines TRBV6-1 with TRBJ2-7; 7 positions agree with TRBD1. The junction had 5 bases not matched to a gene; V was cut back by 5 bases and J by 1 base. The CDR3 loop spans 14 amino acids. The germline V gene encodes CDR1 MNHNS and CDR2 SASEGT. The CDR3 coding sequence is TGTGCCAGCAGTCAGAACAGGGGATCCTACGAGCAGTACTTC. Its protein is CASSQNRGSYEQYF.

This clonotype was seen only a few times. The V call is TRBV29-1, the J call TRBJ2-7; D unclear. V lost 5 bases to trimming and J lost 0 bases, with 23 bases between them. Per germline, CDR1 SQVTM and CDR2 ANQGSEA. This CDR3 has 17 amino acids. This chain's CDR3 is CSVRTYNARISSYEQYF. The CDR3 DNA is TGCAGCGTTCGAACGTATAACGCGAGAATTAGCTCCTACGAGCAGTACTTC.

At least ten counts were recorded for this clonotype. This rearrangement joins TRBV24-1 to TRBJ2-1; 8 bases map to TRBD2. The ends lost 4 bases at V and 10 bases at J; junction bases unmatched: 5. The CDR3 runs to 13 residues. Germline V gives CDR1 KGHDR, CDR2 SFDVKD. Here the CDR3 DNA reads TGTGCCACCAGTGACCCGGGAGGGAGGGAGCAGTTCTTC. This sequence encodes CATSDPGGREQFF.

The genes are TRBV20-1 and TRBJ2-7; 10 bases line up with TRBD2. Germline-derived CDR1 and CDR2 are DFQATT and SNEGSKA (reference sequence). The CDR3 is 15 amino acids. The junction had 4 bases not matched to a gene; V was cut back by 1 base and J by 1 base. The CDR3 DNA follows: TGCAGTGCTAGAGTTGGGACTAGCGCTTCCTACGAGCAGTACTTC. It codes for CSARVGTSASYEQYF.

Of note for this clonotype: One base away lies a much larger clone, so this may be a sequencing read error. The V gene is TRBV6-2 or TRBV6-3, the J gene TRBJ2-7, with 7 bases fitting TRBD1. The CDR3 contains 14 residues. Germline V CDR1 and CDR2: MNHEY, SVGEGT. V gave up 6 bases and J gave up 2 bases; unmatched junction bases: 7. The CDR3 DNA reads TGTGCCAGCAGGAGGGGACAGCCTCCCTACGAGCAGTACTTC. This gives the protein CASRRGQPPYEQYF.

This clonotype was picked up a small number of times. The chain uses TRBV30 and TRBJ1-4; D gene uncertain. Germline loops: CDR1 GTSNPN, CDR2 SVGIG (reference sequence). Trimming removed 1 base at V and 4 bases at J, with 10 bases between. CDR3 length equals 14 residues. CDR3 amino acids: CAWSGDTGNEKLFF. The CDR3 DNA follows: TGTGCCTGGAGTGGAGACACCGGTAATGAAAAACTGTTTTTT. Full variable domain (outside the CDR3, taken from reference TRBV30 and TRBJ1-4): SQTIHQWPATLVQPVGSPLSLECTVEGTSNPNLYWYRQAAGRGLQLLFYSVGIGQISSEVPQNLSASRPQDRQFILSSKKLLLSDSGFYLCAWSGDTGNEKLFFGSGTQLSVL.

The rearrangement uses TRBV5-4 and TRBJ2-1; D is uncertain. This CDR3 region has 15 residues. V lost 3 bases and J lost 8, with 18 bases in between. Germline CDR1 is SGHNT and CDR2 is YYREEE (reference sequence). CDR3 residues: CASSYPGLMWDEQFF. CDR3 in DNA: TGTGCCAGCAGCTACCCCGGGCTTATGTGGGATGAGCAGTTCTTC.

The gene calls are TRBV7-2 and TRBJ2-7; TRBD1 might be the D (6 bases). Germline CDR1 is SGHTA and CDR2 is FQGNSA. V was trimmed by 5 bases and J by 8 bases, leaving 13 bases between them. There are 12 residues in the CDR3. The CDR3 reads CASSPAGGKQYF. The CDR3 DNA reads TGTGCCAGCAGCCCAGCTGGGGGCAAGCAGTACTTC.

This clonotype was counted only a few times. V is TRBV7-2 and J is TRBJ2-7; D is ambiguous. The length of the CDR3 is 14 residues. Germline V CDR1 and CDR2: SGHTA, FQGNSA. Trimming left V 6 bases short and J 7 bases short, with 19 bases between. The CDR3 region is CASSFGARWMEQYF. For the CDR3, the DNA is TGTGCCAGCAGTTTCGGTGCCAGGTGGATGGAGCAGTACTTC.

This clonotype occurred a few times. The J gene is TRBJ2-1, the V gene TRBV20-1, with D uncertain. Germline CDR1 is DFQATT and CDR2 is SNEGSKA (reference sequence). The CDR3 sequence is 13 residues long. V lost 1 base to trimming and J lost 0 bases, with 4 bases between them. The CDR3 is CSARGYSYNEQFF. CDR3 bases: TGCAGTGCTAGAGGCTACTCCTACAATGAGCAGTTCTTC.